This TCR beta chain was recovered during a study of lymphopenia after photon versus proton radiotherapy. Germline CDR1 reads SGHTA; CDR2 reads FQGNSA. V shed 5 bases and J shed 2 bases, with 9 bases lying between them. The CDR3 contains 14 residues. The count of this clone is one. Its antigen is not known. Study results and limitations: Larger post-nadir TCR diversity loss correlated inversely with survival in deceased patients.

Some clones are missing from TCRdb's copy, which holds only in-frame ones; the method was immunoSEQ multiplex PCR. Of 45,000 to 65,000 clones detected, 80% to 95% appear once; the ten largest clones hold about a sixth. J is TRBJ1-4 and V is TRBV7-2; D gene unclear. The clonotype originates from a woman between 40 and 50 years old with cholangiocarcinoma. Sample: peripheral blood, taken from a patient treated with photon-based radiotherapy. The CDR3 DNA follows: TGTGCCAGCAGCCGGGCCGCCACTAATGAAAAACTGTTTTTT. Translating it yields CASSRAATNEKLFF.